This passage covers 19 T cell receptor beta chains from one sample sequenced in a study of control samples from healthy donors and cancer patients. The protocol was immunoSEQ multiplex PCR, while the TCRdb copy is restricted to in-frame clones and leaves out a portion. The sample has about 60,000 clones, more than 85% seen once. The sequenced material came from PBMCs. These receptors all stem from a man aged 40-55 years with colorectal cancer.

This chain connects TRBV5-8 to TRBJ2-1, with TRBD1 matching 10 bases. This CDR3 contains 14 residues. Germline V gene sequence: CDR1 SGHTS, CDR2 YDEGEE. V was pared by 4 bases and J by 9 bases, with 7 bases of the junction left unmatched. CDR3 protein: CASSRGQGWGEQFF. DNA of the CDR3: TGTGCCAGCAGCAGGGGACAGGGGTGGGGTGAGCAGTTCTTC.

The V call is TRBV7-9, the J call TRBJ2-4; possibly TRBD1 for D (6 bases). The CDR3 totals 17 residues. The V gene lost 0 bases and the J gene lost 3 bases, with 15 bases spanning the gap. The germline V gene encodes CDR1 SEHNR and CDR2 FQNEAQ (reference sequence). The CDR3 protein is CASSLARGPRVKNIQYF. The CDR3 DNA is TGTGCCAGCAGCTTAGCCAGGGGCCCCCGGGTCAAAAACATTCAGTACTTC.

CDR3 DNA sequence: TGTGCCAGCAGTTTACTAGCGGGGAGCTCCTACGAGCAGTACTTC. Translation gives CASSLLAGSSYEQYF. This chain uses TRBV27 with TRBJ2-7; 9 bases fit TRBD2. The trim removed 2 bases at V and 0 bases at J, leaving 2 bases unmatched. The CDR3 covers 15 residues. Germline-derived CDR1 and CDR2 are MNHEY and SMNVEV (reference sequence).

CDR3 DNA: TGTGCCTGGAGTGAAAAGGGGGGTCTCCAAGAGACCCAGTACTTC. Translated, it gives CAWSEKGGLQETQYF. J is TRBJ2-5 and V is TRBV30; D tentatively reads TRBD1 or TRBD2 (6 bases each). Germline CDR1 GTSNPN, CDR2 SVGIG (reference sequence). V was pared by 1 base and J by 1 base, with 13 bases between. The CDR3 length is 15 residues.

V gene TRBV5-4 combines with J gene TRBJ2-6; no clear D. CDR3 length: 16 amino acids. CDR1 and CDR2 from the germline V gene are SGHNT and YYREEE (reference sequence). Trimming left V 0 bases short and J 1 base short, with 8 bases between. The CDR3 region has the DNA TGTGCCAGCAGCTTGGTCGTCGCTTCTGGGGCCAACGTCCTGACTTTC. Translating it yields CASSLVVASGANVLTF.

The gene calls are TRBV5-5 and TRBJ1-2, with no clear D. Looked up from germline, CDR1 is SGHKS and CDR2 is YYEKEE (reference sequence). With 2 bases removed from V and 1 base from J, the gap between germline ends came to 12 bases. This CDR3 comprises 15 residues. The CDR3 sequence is CASSFPGINNYGYTF. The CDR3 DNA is TGTGCCAGCAGCTTTCCAGGAATCAATAACTATGGCTACACCTTC.

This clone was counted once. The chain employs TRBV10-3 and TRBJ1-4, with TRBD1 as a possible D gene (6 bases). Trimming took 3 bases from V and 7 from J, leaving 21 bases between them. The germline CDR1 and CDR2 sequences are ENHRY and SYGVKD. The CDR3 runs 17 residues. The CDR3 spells CAISDVGRGQRTEKLFF. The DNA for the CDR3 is TGTGCCATCAGTGACGTTGGGCGAGGACAGAGAACTGAAAAACTGTTTTTT.

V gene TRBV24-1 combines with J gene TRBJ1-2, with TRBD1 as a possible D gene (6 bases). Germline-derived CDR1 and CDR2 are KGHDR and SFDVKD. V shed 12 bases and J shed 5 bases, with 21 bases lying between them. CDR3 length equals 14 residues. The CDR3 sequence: CASSGTSEGYGYTF. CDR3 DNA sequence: TGTGCCTCATCAGGGACATCAGAAGGGTATGGCTACACCTTC.

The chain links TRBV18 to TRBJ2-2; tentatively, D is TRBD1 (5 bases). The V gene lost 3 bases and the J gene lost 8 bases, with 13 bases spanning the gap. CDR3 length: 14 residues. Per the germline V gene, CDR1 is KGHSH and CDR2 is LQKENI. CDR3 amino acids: CASSPLQQEGELFF. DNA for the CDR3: TGTGCCAGCTCACCCTTACAACAGGAAGGGGAGCTGTTTTTT.

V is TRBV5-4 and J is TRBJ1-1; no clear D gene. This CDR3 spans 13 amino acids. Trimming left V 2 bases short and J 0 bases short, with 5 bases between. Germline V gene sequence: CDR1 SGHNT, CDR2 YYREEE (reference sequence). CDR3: CASSFQLNTEAFF. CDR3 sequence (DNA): TGTGCCAGCAGCTTCCAACTGAACACTGAAGCTTTCTTT.

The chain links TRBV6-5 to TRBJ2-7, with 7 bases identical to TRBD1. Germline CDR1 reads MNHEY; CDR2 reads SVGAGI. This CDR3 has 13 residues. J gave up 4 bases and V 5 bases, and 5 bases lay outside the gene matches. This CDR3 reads CASSKNRGYEQYF. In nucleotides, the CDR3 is TGTGCCAGCAGTAAAAACAGGGGATACGAGCAGTACTTC.

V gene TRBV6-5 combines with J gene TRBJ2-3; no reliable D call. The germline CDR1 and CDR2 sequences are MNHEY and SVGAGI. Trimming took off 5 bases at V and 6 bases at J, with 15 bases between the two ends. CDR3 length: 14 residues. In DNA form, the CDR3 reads TGTGCCAGCAGTCTACAGTTAGCAGCCGATACGCAGTATTTT. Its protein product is CASSLQLAADTQYF.

Here the CDR3 DNA reads TGTGCCAGCAGTTACTCGACTCAGGGAGATCAGCCCCAGCATTTT. Its translation is CASSYSTQGDQPQHF. The chain uses TRBV6-5 and TRBJ1-5; D is perhaps TRBD1 (5 bases). V was cut by 0 bases and J by 5 bases, with 11 bases left in between. This CDR3 has 15 residues. Germline CDR1 and CDR2: MNHEY and SVGAGI.

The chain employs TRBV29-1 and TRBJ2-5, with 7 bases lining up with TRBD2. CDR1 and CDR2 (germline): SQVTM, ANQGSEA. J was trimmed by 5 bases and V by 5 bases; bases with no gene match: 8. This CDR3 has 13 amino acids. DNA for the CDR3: TGCAGCGTTCCTCTTCGCGGGGGTGAGACCCAGTACTTC. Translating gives CSVPLRGGETQYF.

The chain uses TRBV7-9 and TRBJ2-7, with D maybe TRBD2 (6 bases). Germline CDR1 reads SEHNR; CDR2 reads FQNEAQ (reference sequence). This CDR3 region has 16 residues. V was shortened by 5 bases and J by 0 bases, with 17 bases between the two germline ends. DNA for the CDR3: TGTGCCAGCAGCCTCGCCCCCGGGACTGGCTCCTACGAGCAGTACTTC. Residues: CASSLAPGTGSYEQYF.

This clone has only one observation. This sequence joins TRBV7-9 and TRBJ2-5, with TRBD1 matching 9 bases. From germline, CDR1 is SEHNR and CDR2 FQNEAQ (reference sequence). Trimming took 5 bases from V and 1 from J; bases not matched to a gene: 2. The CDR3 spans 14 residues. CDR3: CASSMTGGQETQYF. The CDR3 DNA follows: TGTGCCAGCAGCATGACAGGGGGCCAAGAGACCCAGTACTTC.

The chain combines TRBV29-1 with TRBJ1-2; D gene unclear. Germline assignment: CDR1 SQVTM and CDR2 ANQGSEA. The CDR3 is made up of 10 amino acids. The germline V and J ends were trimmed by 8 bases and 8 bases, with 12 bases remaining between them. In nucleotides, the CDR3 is TGCAGCATAGGCCCGGAGGGCTACACCTTC. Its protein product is CSIGPEGYTF.

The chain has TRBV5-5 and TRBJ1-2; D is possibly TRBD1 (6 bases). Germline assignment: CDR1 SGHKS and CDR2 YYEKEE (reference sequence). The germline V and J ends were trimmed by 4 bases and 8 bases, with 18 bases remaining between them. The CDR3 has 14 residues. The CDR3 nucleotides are TGTGCCAGCAGCGACACCAGACAGGCGGGGGGCTACACCTTC. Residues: CASSDTRQAGGYTF. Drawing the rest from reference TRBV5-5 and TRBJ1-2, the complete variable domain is DAGVTQSPTHLIKTRGQQVTLRCSPISGHKSVSWYQQVLGQGPQFIFQYYEKEERGRGNFPDRFSARQFPNYSSELNVNALLLGDSALYLCASSDTRQAGGYTFGSGTRLTVV.

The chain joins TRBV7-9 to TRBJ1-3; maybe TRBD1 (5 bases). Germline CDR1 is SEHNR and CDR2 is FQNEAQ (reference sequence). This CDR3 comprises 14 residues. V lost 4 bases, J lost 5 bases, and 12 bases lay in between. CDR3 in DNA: TGTGCCAGCAGCTCGGACGGGGCTCGAAACACCATATATTTT. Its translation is CASSSDGARNTIYF.